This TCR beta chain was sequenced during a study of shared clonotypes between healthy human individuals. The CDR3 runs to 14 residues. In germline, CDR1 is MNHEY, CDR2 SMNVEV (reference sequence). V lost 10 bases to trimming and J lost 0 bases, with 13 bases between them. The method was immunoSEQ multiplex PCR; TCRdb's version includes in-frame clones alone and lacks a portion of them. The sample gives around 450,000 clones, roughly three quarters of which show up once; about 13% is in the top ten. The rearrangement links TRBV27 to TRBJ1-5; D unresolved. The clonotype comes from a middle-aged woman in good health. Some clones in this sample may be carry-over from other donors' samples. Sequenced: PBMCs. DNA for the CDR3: TGTGCCACCAACCCGACACCTAGCAATCAGCCCCAGCATTTT. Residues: CATNPTPSNQPQHF.